This record looks at one T cell receptor (beta chain) sequence and its context. Its specific antigen is unknown. No base quality information exists; no much larger clone differs at one position. The sample is drawn from a study of blood T cell repertoires in COVID-19 (dated by TCRdb to the early 2020s). Describing the broader study: Samples from collaborators originated in the United States, Italy and Spain and spanned both the acute and convalescent phases of COVID-19. The prospective study material was composed of cDNA or gDNA derived from T cells, B-cell-depleted T cells, or PBMCs. Deeply sampled blood TCRbeta repertoires from subjects exposed to, actively infected with, or recovered from COVID-19 were included in the dataset. The repertoires were released in a freely available public database intended as a resource for research on the immune response to SARS-CoV-2. The samples were drawn from two sources: the first 160 participants of the ongoing ImmuneRACE study, and 1,000 to 1,500 subjects contributed by 6 global collaborators. Nearly every sample came with metadata listing a de-identified subject ID, COVID-19 status, age in years and sex. Where available, HLA class I and class II types were taken from metadata supplied by the sample provider and were not determined by assay-based typing. Overall study outcomes, separate from this receptor: Clinical and demographic metadata were provided uncurated, with the amount varying by source and participant.

The collaborating institutions used their own protocols to collect whole blood in K2EDTA tubes. Collaborator samples were shipped for TCRbeta analysis as frozen whole blood, isolated PBMCs, or DNA extracted from either sample type. TCRbeta CDR3 regions were amplified from genomic DNA using the immunoSEQ Assay, a bias-controlled multiplex PCR. The published analysis was carried out like this. Within the assay, amplification of reference gene primers was used to estimate how many nucleated cells each sample contained. To quantify the absolute abundance of each unique TCRbeta CDR3 rearrangement, sequence reads were collapsed and filtered. Productive Simpson clonality was computed per sample as the square root of Simpson's diversity index over productive rearrangements. In its TCRdb copy, this immuneACCESS table keeps in-frame sequences only and misses some clones. Where compared with another copy, unresolved V genes explain less than half of these, and the others have no known cause. The DNA was the basis for D and trimming; V, J and clone size are from that table. The sample table holds roughly 86,000 clones, of which about 80% were seen once. Clones ranked in the top ten supply more than 2% of the sample.

The germline V gene yields SNHLY for CDR1 and FYNNEI for CDR2. Taken from cysteine to phenylalanine, the CDR3 has 16 residues. Only the CDR3 region is kept as DNA, spanning 48 bases read in frame from base 1. Trimming costs V 6 bases and J 3 bases, and their ends lie 20 bases apart. This sequence originates from a woman between 70 and 85 years old with acute or convalescent COVID-19. The sequenced sample consisted of peripheral blood. The sequence is built from TRBV2 and TRBJ1-2; a tentative D call is TRBD1 (5 bases match). CDR3 region: CASSDLQGGVDYGYTF. The nucleotide sequence reads as follows: TGTGCCAGCAGCGATCTTCAGGGAGGGGTGGACTATGGCTACACCTTC.